This T cell receptor beta chain was sequenced in a study of control samples from healthy donors and cancer patients. This table comes from immunoSEQ multiplex PCR, and its TCRdb copy is limited to in-frame clones, with some not included. The data hold about 120,000 clones, with 85% to 95% observed a single time. The CDR3 has 16 amino acids. Per germline, CDR1 SGHTA and CDR2 FQGNSA. V lost 0 bases, J lost 2 bases, and 14 bases lay in between. Sequencing was done on a sample of blood. The clonotype comes from a man aged 30-40 years in good health. This chain links TRBV7-2 with TRBJ2-7; possibly TRBD1 for D (6 bases). The CDR3 protein is CASSLALGAPTYEQYF. The CDR3 DNA follows: TGTGCCAGCAGCTTAGCGTTGGGGGCGCCAACCTACGAGCAGTACTTC.